This paragraph covers one T cell receptor (beta chain) sequence. These data belong to a study of blood T cells in healthy people across ages. A second about 6 to 12 cycle PCR used barcoded and J-beta primers. TCRdb reprocessed the 5' RACE reads with MiXCR, giving one entry per CDR3 protein. The table records roughly 1.7 million distinct CDR3 sequences, roughly a third of them present only once. Extractions gave at least 6 micrograms of total RNA per sample. Sequencing input: blood. The clonotype comes from a woman between 25 and 40 years old in good health.

The CDR3, as DNA: TGTGCCAGCAGCGAGGAAGAGGGAATGAACACTGAAGCTTTCTTT. Protein: CASSEEEGMNTEAFF. The chain combines TRBV25-1 with TRBJ1-1; D is unclear. The V end lost 6 bases, the J end lost 0 bases, and 14 bases lay between the germline ends. The CDR3 extends over 15 amino acids. The germline V gene encodes CDR1 MGHDK and CDR2 SYGVNS.